This entry lists 28 T cell receptor beta chains sequenced from one sample in a study of vaccination and CD4 T cells after COVID-19. Treatment specified: 10-day PBMC culture with coronavirus spike peptide pools or control peptides (ViraFEST assay). Cultured CD4+ T cell DNA was sequenced using the Oncomine TCR Beta short-read assay. TCRdb passed the PCR reads through MiXCR, listing each CDR3 protein once. This sample carries roughly 7,300 distinct CDR3 sequences, 66% of them seen once, and the ten largest clones take about 20%. Their antigens remain unidentified. The sample consisted of CD4+ T cells from blood, cultured in vitro. Receptor source: a human donor who had recovered from COVID-19.

The V and J genes are TRBV7-9 and TRBJ1-1; D is possibly TRBD1 (5 bases). This CDR3 comprises 12 residues. The V gene lost 7 bases and the J gene lost 10 bases, with 16 bases spanning the gap. Germline CDR1 is SEHNR and CDR2 is FQNEAQ (reference sequence). The DNA of the CDR3 is TGTGCCAGCACCCACAGTAACGGGGGAGCTTTCTTT. Its translation: CASTHSNGGAFF. Based on the CDR3 plus reference TRBV7-9 and TRBJ1-1, the full variable domain is DTGVSQNPRHKITKRGQNVTFRCDPISEHNRLYWYRQTLGQGPEFLTYFQNEAQLEKSRLLSDRFSAERPKGSFSTLEIQRTEQGDSAMYLCASTHSNGGAFFGQGTRLTVV.

This chain links TRBV20-1 with TRBJ2-2; either TRBD1 or TRBD2 may fit D (5 bases each). The CDR3 spans 15 residues. Germline assignment: CDR1 DFQATT and CDR2 SNEGSKA (reference sequence). Trimming removed 3 bases at V and 0 bases at J, with 11 bases between. Here the CDR3 reads CSARGRGSNTGELFF. DNA for the CDR3: TGCAGTGCTAGGGGTCGGGGCTCGAACACCGGGGAGCTGTTTTTT.

This clonotype was detected a few times. V gene TRBV11-2 combines with J gene TRBJ1-5, with TRBD1 as a possible D gene (5 bases). V was cut by 5 bases and J by 6 bases, with 14 bases left in between. Germline values: CDR1 SGHAT, CDR2 FQNNGV. The CDR3 totals 14 residues. The CDR3 bases are TGTGCCAGCAGCCGGGGGACCCAGGGTCAGCCCCAGCATTTT. This translates into CASSRGTQGQPQHF.

The chain joins TRBV20-1 to TRBJ2-2; the match to TRBD1 covers 9 bases. CDR1 and CDR2 (germline): DFQATT, SNEGSKA (reference sequence). This CDR3 region has 15 residues. Trimming removed 0 bases from V and 6 bases from J; junction bases left unmatched: 5. CDR3 coding DNA: TGCAGTGCTAGAGATTGGAGACAGGGGGCCGGGGAGCTGTTTTTT. Its protein product is CSARDWRQGAGELFF.

The chain links TRBV30 to TRBJ1-6, with TRBD1 matching over 7 bases. The CDR3 is made up of 13 amino acids. Germline V gene sequence: CDR1 GTSNPN, CDR2 SVGIG (reference sequence). The CDR3 nucleotides are TGTGCTAGGAACAGGGGCGCAAATTCACCCCTCCACTTT. The encoded protein is CARNRGANSPLHF.

V usage is TRBV20-1 and J usage is TRBJ2-1; the D gene is possibly TRBD1 (5 bases). CDR1 is DFQATT, CDR2 SNEGSKA, per germline (reference sequence). The ends were cut back, 2 bases at V and 0 bases at J, with 17 bases in the middle. The CDR3 runs to 17 residues. CDR3 DNA sequence: TGCAGTGCTAGACCTAGGGCAGGGTTCAGCTCCTACAATGAGCAGTTCTTC. This codes for CSARPRAGFSSYNEQFF.

The J gene is TRBJ2-4, the V gene TRBV28; D perhaps matches TRBD1 (5 bases). Between the trimmed V and J ends, which lost 6 bases and 9 bases, there was a span of 15 bases. The CDR3 is 13 amino acids. Germline-derived CDR1 and CDR2 are MDHEN and SYDVKM. This chain's CDR3 is CASSTRVLGIQYF. CDR3 bases: TGTGCCAGCAGCACCAGGGTTCTCGGCATTCAGTACTTC.

This clonotype has only a few counts. The chain is built from TRBV2 and TRBJ1-1, with D unclear. The CDR3 is 13 residues long. Trimming removed 5 bases at V and 0 bases at J, with 7 bases between. The germline V gene encodes CDR1 SNHLY and CDR2 FYNNEI. CDR3 sequence (DNA): TGTGCCAGCAGTCCGGAGATGAACACTGAAGCTTTCTTT. Translation gives CASSPEMNTEAFF.

The chain joins TRBV11-1 to TRBJ2-5; D may be TRBD1 (5 bases). The V gene lost 4 bases and the J gene lost 2 bases, with 11 bases spanning the gap. CDR3 length: 14 residues. The germline gives CDR1 SGHAT, CDR2 FQDESV (reference sequence). CDR3 DNA sequence: TGTGCCAGCAGCTCCCCGGCAGGGCAAGAGACCCAGTACTTC. Its translation: CASSSPAGQETQYF.

The chain has TRBV6-5 and TRBJ2-7; 14 bases map to TRBD2. V was clipped by 0 bases and J by 7 bases; unmatched bases: 5. The CDR3 is 16 residues long. CDR1 MNHEY and CDR2 SVGAGI come from the germline V gene. CDR3 residues: CASSYSGLAGAREQYF. CDR3 coding DNA: TGTGCCAGCAGTTACTCGGGACTAGCGGGAGCTAGAGAGCAGTACTTC.

This chain uses TRBV25-1 with TRBJ2-7; tentative D call: TRBD1 (6 bases). Trimming stripped 6 bases from V and 1 base from J, with 10 bases between. This CDR3 has 13 amino acids. Germline CDR1 and CDR2: MGHDK and SYGVNS. CDR3 sequence: CASRTTGSYEQYF. The CDR3 region has the DNA TGTGCCAGCAGGACTACAGGGTCCTACGAGCAGTACTTC.

This chain links TRBV20-1 with TRBJ2-7; perhaps TRBD2 as D (6 bases). The germline V and J ends were trimmed by 3 bases and 4 bases, with 13 bases remaining between them. Looked up from germline, CDR1 is DFQATT and CDR2 is SNEGSKA (reference sequence). The CDR3 is 13 residues long. This CDR3 is CSASRGTDYEQYF. In DNA, the CDR3 is TGCAGTGCTAGCCGGGGGACCGATTACGAGCAGTACTTC.

This clonotype has just a few counts. The rearrangement joins TRBV20-1 to TRBJ2-3; D gene uncertain. The CDR3 is made up of 12 amino acids. Looked up from germline, CDR1 is DFQATT and CDR2 is SNEGSKA (reference sequence). The CDR3 DNA is TGCTCCGGCGGCATTAGCACAGATACGCAGTATTTT. This codes for CSGGISTDTQYF.

This clonotype was detected a few times. DNA of the CDR3: TGTGCCAGCAGCTCCTGGGTGAACTTCCCCTCCGAGCAGTACTTC. Protein sequence: CASSSWVNFPSEQYF. This sequence joins TRBV11-3 and TRBJ2-7, with D uncertain. Per the germline V gene, CDR1 is SGHNT and CDR2 is YENEEA. This CDR3 comprises 15 residues. V dropped 4 bases and J dropped 6 bases, with 19 bases sitting between them.

This rearrangement joins TRBV25-1 to TRBJ1-2, with no clear D. Germline loops: CDR1 MGHDK, CDR2 SYGVNS. The CDR3 covers 12 residues. V was shortened by 3 bases and J by 7 bases, with 9 bases between the two germline ends. In DNA, the CDR3 is TGTGCCAGCAGTGATATGGGGATTGGCTACACCTTC. Residues: CASSDMGIGYTF.

The rearrangement uses TRBV5-1 and TRBJ2-4; perhaps TRBD2 as D (6 bases). The CDR3 consists of 16 residues. Germline CDR1 and CDR2: SGHRS and YFSETQ. The ends were cut back, 0 bases at V and 7 bases at J, with 17 bases in the middle. This chain's CDR3 is CASSLGDSPAGNIQYF. The CDR3 DNA sequence: TGCGCCAGCAGCTTGGGTGACAGCCCGGCGGGGAACATTCAGTACTTC.

The V and J genes are TRBV6-5 and TRBJ1-1, with D uncertain. CDR3 length: 14 amino acids. Germline V gene lookup returns CDR1 MNHEY and CDR2 SVGAGI. V lost 2 bases and J 3 bases, leaving 10 bases between the germline ends. CDR3 loop: CASSYGPGDTEAFF. The CDR3 DNA reads TGTGCCAGCAGTTACGGGCCCGGGGACACTGAAGCTTTCTTT.

V and J are TRBV5-4 and TRBJ2-1; unclear D gene. V dropped 1 base and J dropped 4 bases, with 6 bases sitting between them. The CDR3 totals 13 residues. In germline, CDR1 is SGHNT, CDR2 YYREEE (reference sequence). DNA for the CDR3: TGTGCCAGCAGCTTGTGGAGTTACAATGAGCAGTTCTTC. This sequence encodes CASSLWSYNEQFF. Full variable domain (outside the CDR3, taken from reference TRBV5-4 and TRBJ2-1): ETGVTQSPTHLIKTRGQQVTLRCSSQSGHNTVSWYQQALGQGPQFIFQYYREEENGRGNFPPRFSGLQFPNYSSELNVNALELDDSALYLCASSLWSYNEQFFGPGTRLTVL.

This clonotype was observed a handful of times. V and J are TRBV6-4 and TRBJ1-6; TRBD1 might be the D (6 bases). The CDR3 totals 17 residues. The V end was cut by 2 bases, the J end by 6 bases, with 17 bases between. CDR1 and CDR2 (germline): MRHNA, SNTAGT. Here the CDR3 reads CASSDTDRTRRNSPLHF. The CDR3 DNA is TGTGCCAGCAGTGACACTGACAGGACCAGACGTAATTCACCCCTCCACTTT.

This clonotype was picked up a small number of times. The J gene is TRBJ2-7, the V gene TRBV20-1, with 7 bases lining up with TRBD1. V lost 5 bases, J lost 4 bases, and 8 bases stayed unmatched. The CDR3 is 13 amino acids. Germline CDR1 and CDR2: DFQATT and SNEGSKA (reference sequence). CDR3: CSAWTGSRYEQYF. The DNA for the CDR3 is TGCAGTGCTTGGACAGGAAGCAGATACGAGCAGTACTTC.

This clonotype occurred a few times. DNA of the CDR3: TGTGCCACCAGCAGAGGTACCGGGGGCAATCAGCCCCAGCATTTT. Amino acids: CATSRGTGGNQPQHF. The V call is TRBV15, the J call TRBJ1-5; no firm D call. V lost 1 base and J lost 2, with 9 bases in between. This CDR3 has 15 amino acids. The germline CDR1 and CDR2 sequences are LNHNV and YYDKDF (reference sequence).

The chain couples TRBV7-6 to TRBJ2-7; 8 nucleotides align to TRBD1. With 5 bases clipped from V and 2 bases from J, the junction kept 5 bases outside the gene matches. The CDR3 is 14 amino acids. Germline CDR1 reads SGHVS; CDR2 reads FNYEAQ. CDR3 sequence: CASSLQGGPYEQYF. Written as DNA, the CDR3 is TGTGCCAGCAGCCTACAGGGGGGCCCCTACGAGCAGTACTTC.

The gene calls are TRBV20-1 and TRBJ1-1; D is unclear. This CDR3 is 13 amino acids long. Germline V gene data show CDR1 as DFQATT and CDR2 as SNEGSKA (reference sequence). Between the trimmed V and J ends, which lost 2 bases and 0 bases, there was a span of 7 bases. The CDR3 loop is CSARWGVNTEAFF. CDR3 in DNA: TGCAGTGCTAGATGGGGAGTGAACACTGAAGCTTTCTTT.

This clonotype has just a few counts. The rearrangement links TRBV20-1 to TRBJ2-3; D not resolved. Trimming took 4 bases from V and 5 from J, leaving 16 bases between them. CDR3 length equals 14 residues. Germline assignment: CDR1 DFQATT and CDR2 SNEGSKA (reference sequence). The CDR3 coding sequence is TGCAGTGCTAAAGAGTCCAGCTGGGTAGATACGCAGTATTTT. This gives the protein CSAKESSWVDTQYF.

The chain recombines TRBV27 with TRBJ2-2; tentative D call: TRBD2 (5 bases). This CDR3 is 15 amino acids long. Germline lookup yields CDR1 MNHEY and CDR2 SMNVEV (reference sequence). Trimming pared 3 bases from V and 2 bases from J, leaving 10 bases between. DNA for the CDR3: TGTGCCAGCAGTTTGTATGGGAGAAACACCGGGGAGCTGTTTTTT. Protein: CASSLYGRNTGELFF.

This clonotype was seen a handful of times. J is TRBJ2-1 and V is TRBV20-1, with D unresolved. The CDR3 is 16 residues long. From germline, CDR1 is DFQATT and CDR2 SNEGSKA (reference sequence). The V gene lost 3 bases and the J gene lost 3 bases, with 18 bases spanning the gap. CDR3 sequence reads: CSASQHLGSDYNEQFF. For the CDR3, the DNA is TGCAGTGCTAGTCAGCATTTGGGCTCGGACTACAATGAGCAGTTCTTC.

The rearrangement links TRBV10-3 to TRBJ1-1; D remains ambiguous. The V end was cut by 2 bases, the J end by 7 bases, with 11 bases between. Germline CDR1 reads ENHRY; CDR2 reads SYGVKD. This CDR3 region has 13 residues. CDR3 DNA: TGTGCCATCAGTGAGAGAACAGCGGGTGAAGCTTTCTTT. This codes for CAISERTAGEAFF.

This clonotype was detected only a few times. The rearrangement uses TRBV6-5 and TRBJ2-5, with 16 bases lining up with TRBD2. V gave up 2 bases and J gave up 1 base; unmatched junction bases: 4. This CDR3 is 18 amino acids long. The V gene's germline CDR1 is MNHEY and CDR2 SVGAGI. CDR3 nucleotide sequence: TGTGCCAGCAGTTACGGGACTAGCGGGAGGGCCGTCCAAGAGACCCAGTACTTC. This encodes CASSYGTSGRAVQETQYF.